This T cell receptor (beta chain) was observed in a study of T cells after yellow fever vaccination. Study outcomes and limitations: It was the secondary response that reached its peak faster, day 5 versus 15, but it was weaker.

This clonotype was observed a handful of times. The antigen is unknown. Generation of TCR cDNA used 5'RACE template switching (which added a universal primer site and UMIs). A single record per CDR3 protein comes from TCRdb applying MiXCR to the 5' RACE reads. The sample has roughly 500,000 distinct CDR3 sequences; less than 20% are singletons. V lost 7 bases and J lost 2; bases outside the gene matches: 10. CDR1 is ENHRY, CDR2 SYGVKD, per germline. CDR3 size: 15 residues. This clonotype was obtained from a man under 40 who received the YFV17D yellow fever vaccine. Sequencing used PBMCs, obtained 15 days after the yellow fever booster vaccination. The chain links TRBV10-3 to TRBJ2-7; 8 bases are a match to TRBD1. The CDR3 DNA follows: TGTGCCATCACCCAAGGACAGGGTAGCCCCTACGAGCAGTACTTC. Its protein product is CAITQGQGSPYEQYF.